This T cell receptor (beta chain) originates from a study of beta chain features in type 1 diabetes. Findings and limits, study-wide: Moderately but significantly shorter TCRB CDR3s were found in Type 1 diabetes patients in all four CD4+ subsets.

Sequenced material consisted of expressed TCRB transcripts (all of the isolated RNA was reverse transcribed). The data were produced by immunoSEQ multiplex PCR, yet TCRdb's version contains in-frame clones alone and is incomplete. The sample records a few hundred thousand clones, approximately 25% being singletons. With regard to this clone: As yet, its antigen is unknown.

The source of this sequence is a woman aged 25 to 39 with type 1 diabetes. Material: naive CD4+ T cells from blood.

CDR3 in amino acids: CAISEGEVVQKLFF. CDR3 in DNA: TGTGCCATCAGCGAAGGGGAGGTCGTACAAAAACTGTTTTTT. The chain couples TRBV10-3 to TRBJ1-4; TRBD1 is a possible D gene (5 bases). The V end was cut by 6 bases, the J end by 9 bases, with 17 bases between. Germline loops: CDR1 ENHRY, CDR2 SYGVKD. The CDR3 extends over 14 amino acids.